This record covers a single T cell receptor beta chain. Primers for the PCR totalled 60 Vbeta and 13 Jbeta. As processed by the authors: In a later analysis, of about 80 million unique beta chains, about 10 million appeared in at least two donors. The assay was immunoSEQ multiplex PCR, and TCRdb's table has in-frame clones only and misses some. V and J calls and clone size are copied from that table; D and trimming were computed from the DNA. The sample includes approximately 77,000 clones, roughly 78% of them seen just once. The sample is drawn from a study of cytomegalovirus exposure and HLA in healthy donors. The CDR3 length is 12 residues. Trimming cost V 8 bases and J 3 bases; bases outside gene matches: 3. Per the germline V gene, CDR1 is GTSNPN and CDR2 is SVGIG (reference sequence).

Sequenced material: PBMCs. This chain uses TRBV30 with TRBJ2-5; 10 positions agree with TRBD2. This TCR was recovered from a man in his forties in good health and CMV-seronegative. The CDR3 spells CAGGLAKETQYF. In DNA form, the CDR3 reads TGTGCCGGGGGACTAGCGAAAGAGACCCAGTACTTC.